This T cell receptor (beta chain) derives from a study of cytomegalovirus exposure and HLA in healthy donors. This clone was counted a few times. PCR used 60 Vbeta primers and 13 Jbeta primers. The method was immunoSEQ multiplex PCR; TCRdb's version includes in-frame clones alone and lacks a portion of them. The sample holds tens of thousands of clones, roughly 50% seen once. The CDR3 is 15 residues long. The germline V gene has CDR1 LNHDA and CDR2 SQIVND (reference sequence). J was trimmed by 5 bases and V by 7 bases; bases with no gene match: 7. The clonotype was recovered from a human donor in good health. Specimen: PBMCs. This chain uses TRBV19 with TRBJ2-5, with TRBD2 identical over 13 bases. This chain's CDR3 is CASNALAGGQETQYF. CDR3 coding DNA: TGTGCCAGTAACGCACTAGCGGGAGGGCAGGAGACCCAGTACTTC.